Below are 5 T cell receptor beta chains sequenced from a single sample in a study of blood T cell repertoires in COVID-19. Generated by immunoSEQ multiplex PCR, the TCRdb table keeps only in-frame clones and is missing some. The sample consists of around 360,000 clones, around 87% of them appearing once. Sequences were obtained from PBMCs or T cells enriched from blood (not recorded which). The origin of the receptors is a man aged 35 to 55 in a cohort exposed to, infected with or recovered from COVID-19 (not recorded which).

This chain joins TRBV15 and TRBJ1-1, with a weak D call TRBD1 (5 bases). The CDR3 runs to 13 residues. Trimming pared 4 bases from V and 0 bases from J, leaving 6 bases between. Germline loops: CDR1 LNHNV, CDR2 YYDKDF (reference sequence). The CDR3 is CATSTRVNTEAFF. CDR3 bases: TGTGCCACCAGCACCAGGGTGAACACTGAAGCTTTCTTT. The whole variable domain, remainder taken from reference TRBV15 and TRBJ1-1, is DAMVIQNPRYQVTQFGKPVTLSCSQTLNHNVMYWYQQKSSQAPKLLFHYYDKDFNNEADTPDNFQSRRPNTSFCFLDIRSPGLGDTAMYLCATSTRVNTEAFFGQGTRLTVV.

This chain uses TRBV12-2 with TRBJ1-5. TRBV12-2 is classified as a pseudogene. The CDR3 runs to 14 residues. In DNA form, the CDR3 reads TGTGCAAGTGTAAGGCGGTTCTTTTATGAGCCCCAGCATTTT. Its protein product is CASVRRFFYEPQHF.

In this sample, this clone turned up a few times. The chain recombines TRBV5-1 with TRBJ1-1; D unclear. CDR3 size: 14 residues. From germline, CDR1 is SGHRS and CDR2 YFSETQ. The germline V and J ends were trimmed by 2 bases and 5 bases, with 13 bases remaining between them. The CDR3 DNA sequence: TGCGCCAGCAGCTTAGAGTCCCACAGTACTGAAGCTTTCTTT. This gives the protein CASSLESHSTEAFF.

V and J are TRBV19 and TRBJ2-3, with 9 bases fitting TRBD1. Germline CDR1 LNHDA, CDR2 SQIVND (reference sequence). The ends lost 3 bases at V and 0 bases at J; junction bases unmatched: 1. This CDR3 is built from 15 residues. Written as DNA, the CDR3 is TGTGCCAGTAGTATGGACAGGGGAAGCACAGATACGCAGTATTTT. The encoded protein is CASSMDRGSTDTQYF.

This clone was seen a few times. As DNA, the CDR3 is TGTGTCAGAAGCTTAGGTACCCCTCCCCCTGGCATGAACACTGAAGCTTTCTTT. Translation gives CVRSLGTPPPGMNTEAFF. This chain joins TRBV7-5 and TRBJ1-1; the table names TRBD1, a call not compared with the DNA. TRBV7-5 is annotated as a pseudogene. The length of the CDR3 is 18 residues.